The clone carrying this TCR beta chain was seen just once. Antigen unknown. This CDR3 has 15 residues. Trimming stripped 8 bases from V and 3 bases from J, with 19 bases between. Germline assignment: CDR1 LNHNV and CDR2 YYDKDF (reference sequence). The data stem from a study of cytomegalovirus exposure and HLA in healthy donors. Study background: The 100 to 150 validation repertoires matched the 500 to 750 first-cohort repertoires in platform, a later analysis reported.

Study-level points and caveats: Investigators reported 164 TCR beta chains as tied to cytomegalovirus.

Method: immunoSEQ multiplex PCR; TCRdb's copy keeps in-frame clones and lacks some. The table includes approximately 150,000 clones, about 89% detected once. The chain links TRBV15 to TRBJ1-2, with D perhaps matching TRBD1 (5 bases). The sample taken for sequencing was PBMCs. The TCR originated in a man between 18 and 35 years old in good health and CMV-seropositive. The CDR3 here is CATLGVGGQDYGYTF. CDR3 sequence (DNA): TGTGCCACCCTAGGGGTGGGGGGTCAGGACTATGGCTACACCTTC.